The 29 T cell receptor beta chains below all came from one sample that was sequenced in a study of T cell changes during pregnancy in multiple sclerosis. Assay used: immunoSEQ multiplex PCR; TCRdb lists only in-frame clones, some missing. The table has about 79,000 clones, about 94% seen once; the top ten hold 0.75%. Sequencing used peripheral blood, obtained in the second trimester of pregnancy. The origin of the receptors is a female donor in good health, enrolled as a control in a pregnancy study.

This chain uses TRBV19 with TRBJ1-6; 9 nucleotides line up with TRBD1. The CDR3 is 14 residues long. V was pared by 6 bases and J by 7 bases, with 4 bases of the junction left unmatched. The V gene's germline CDR1 is LNHDA and CDR2 SQIVND (reference sequence). CDR3 loop: CASSLGTGNSPLHF. For the CDR3, the DNA is TGTGCCAGTAGCCTCGGGACAGGGAATTCACCCCTCCACTTT.

The genes are TRBV4-3 and TRBJ2-5, with D possibly TRBD2 on 6 matching bases. V gave up 3 bases and J gave up 3 bases, with 17 bases separating them. Germline V gives CDR1 LGHNA, CDR2 YSLEER. The CDR3 consists of 16 residues. CDR3 amino acids: CASSQEWRAGKETQYF. The CDR3 bases are TGCGCCAGCAGCCAGGAGTGGAGGGCGGGGAAAGAGACCCAGTACTTC.

This rearrangement joins TRBV29-1 to TRBJ1-3; D gene ambiguous. Germline values: CDR1 SQVTM, CDR2 ANQGSEA. V was cut by 1 base and J by 4 bases, with 11 bases left in between. The CDR3 runs 14 residues. Here the CDR3 DNA reads TGCAGCGTTGAAGTGGAGGGAACCGGAAACACCATATATTTT. Its protein is CSVEVEGTGNTIYF.

This CDR3 reads CASSLMGVEQETQYF. Written as DNA, the CDR3 is TGTGCCAGCAGCTTAATGGGAGTCGAACAAGAGACCCAGTACTTC. This rearrangement joins TRBV7-3 to TRBJ2-5, with D possibly TRBD2 on 5 matching bases. Germline CDR1 reads SGHTA; CDR2 reads FQGTGA. This CDR3 spans 15 amino acids. The V gene lost 1 base and the J gene lost 2 bases, with 11 bases spanning the gap.

CDR3 residues: CASSPRAGDGYTF. The CDR3 DNA reads TGTGCCAGCTCACCCCGGGCGGGGGATGGCTACACCTTC. The rearrangement links TRBV18 to TRBJ1-2; D might be TRBD1 (5 bases). Germline V gene sequence: CDR1 KGHSH, CDR2 LQKENI. CDR3 length: 13 amino acids. V shed 3 bases and J shed 6 bases, with 11 bases lying between them.

The rearrangement links TRBV6-5 to TRBJ2-3; possible D gene TRBD2, 5 bases. The CDR3 has 14 amino acids. CDR1 is MNHEY, CDR2 SVGAGI, per germline. V was pared by 6 bases and J by 5 bases, with 15 bases between. Written as DNA, the CDR3 is TGTGCCAGCAGCCCCCAGAGGGCTGAAGATACGCAGTATTTT. Protein sequence: CASSPQRAEDTQYF.

This clone showed up just once. The chain combines TRBV19 with TRBJ2-3, with TRBD2 identical over 9 bases. V gave up 3 bases and J gave up 1 base; unmatched junction bases: 11. The CDR3 has 18 residues. CDR1 and CDR2 from the germline V gene are LNHDA and SQIVND (reference sequence). Here the CDR3 DNA reads TGTGCCAGTAGTATTCCGGCTAGCGGGGAACGGGGCACAGATACGCAGTATTTT. It encodes CASSIPASGERGTDTQYF.

The rearrangement uses TRBV7-3 and TRBJ1-1, with 10 nucleotides matching TRBD1. The CDR3 has 13 residues. Trimming took 4 bases from V and 4 from J; bases not matched to a gene: 0. CDR1 is SGHTA, CDR2 FQGTGA, per germline. The CDR3 region has the DNA TGTGCCAGCAGCTGGACAGGGGGCACTGAAGCTTTCTTT. This encodes CASSWTGGTEAFF.

The rearrangement joins TRBV19 to TRBJ1-5; 12 nucleotides match TRBD1. The germline gives CDR1 LNHDA, CDR2 SQIVND (reference sequence). The V and J ends lost 3 bases and 4 bases, in that order; junction bases with no gene match: 7. This CDR3 has 17 amino acids. Written as DNA, the CDR3 is TGTGCCAGTAGTATTGGGACAGGGGGCAGGGGAAATCAGCCCCAGCATTTT. It codes for CASSIGTGGRGNQPQHF.

The chain uses TRBV11-2 and TRBJ2-5; 8 bases align to TRBD1. V trimming: 0 bases; J trimming: 5 bases; junction bases outside the gene matches: 5. The germline V gene has CDR1 SGHAT and CDR2 FQNNGV. The CDR3 is made up of 15 amino acids. The CDR3 sequence is CASSLEGQGWETQYF. The CDR3 DNA follows: TGTGCCAGCAGCTTAGAAGGACAGGGTTGGGAGACCCAGTACTTC.

The chain couples TRBV7-2 to TRBJ2-7; D possibly corresponds to TRBD2 (5 bases). V was trimmed by 5 bases and J by 0 bases, leaving 17 bases between them. The CDR3 loop spans 16 amino acids. Looked up from germline, CDR1 is SGHTA and CDR2 is FQGNSA. The CDR3 is CASSHYGDLSSYEQYF. Here the CDR3 DNA reads TGTGCCAGCAGCCACTACGGGGATCTGAGCTCCTACGAGCAGTACTTC.

This clone was counted once. The chain uses TRBV19 and TRBJ1-1, with D perhaps TRBD1 (5 bases). Trimming removed 4 bases at V and 1 base at J, with 10 bases between. Germline CDR1 reads LNHDA; CDR2 reads SQIVND (reference sequence). The CDR3 extends over 14 amino acids. The CDR3 DNA reads as TGTGCCAGTAGTAGAAAGACAGAGAACACTGAAGCTTTCTTT. Protein sequence: CASSRKTENTEAFF.

This sequence joins TRBV6-5 and TRBJ1-2, with D tentatively TRBD1 (5 bases). The length of the CDR3 is 13 residues. V was cut by 6 bases and J by 4 bases, with 12 bases left in between. CDR1 MNHEY and CDR2 SVGAGI come from the germline V gene. In nucleotides, the CDR3 is TGTGCCAGCAGCCCCGGAGGGGCCTATGGCTACACCTTC. Amino acid sequence: CASSPGGAYGYTF.

This rearrangement joins TRBV12-5 to TRBJ2-4; weak D call: TRBD2 (6 bases). This CDR3 has 18 amino acids. V lost 5 bases and J lost 0, with 20 bases in between. Looked up from germline, CDR1 is LGHNT and CDR2 is FRNRAP. The CDR3 sequence: CASGPPLGSLLAKNIQYF. CDR3 nucleotide sequence: TGTGCTAGTGGTCCCCCCCTCGGGAGTCTACTAGCCAAAAACATTCAGTACTTC.

The V call is TRBV29-1, the J call TRBJ2-7; 12 nucleotides align to TRBD1. The CDR3 contains 15 residues. J gave up 4 bases and V 6 bases, and 10 bases lay outside the gene matches. Germline CDR1 is SQVTM and CDR2 is ANQGSEA. The CDR3 reads CSVDVGTGGSYEQYF. CDR3 DNA sequence: TGCAGCGTGGATGTCGGGACAGGGGGCTCGTACGAGCAGTACTTC.

This clone was counted a single time. V gene TRBV6-6 combines with J gene TRBJ1-6; tentative D call: TRBD1 (5 bases). The V gene's germline CDR1 is MNHNY and CDR2 SVGAGI (reference sequence). This CDR3 comprises 14 residues. V dropped 6 bases and J dropped 8 bases, with 14 bases sitting between them. The CDR3 loop is CASSQGRVDSPLHF. CDR3 coding DNA: TGTGCCAGCAGCCAAGGCAGGGTGGATTCACCCCTCCACTTT.

V and J are TRBV4-1 and TRBJ1-4; D unresolved. Trimming shortened V by 5 bases and J by 2 bases, and 12 bases separated the two germline ends. Germline-derived CDR1 and CDR2 are MGHRA and YSYEKL. The CDR3 is made up of 15 amino acids. The CDR3 here is CASSTPGKTNEKLFF. CDR3 nucleotides: TGCGCCAGCAGCACCCCCGGGAAGACTAATGAAAAACTGTTTTTT.

This chain uses TRBV11-2 with TRBJ2-7; the D is unclear. CDR1 and CDR2 (germline): SGHAT, FQNNGV. The CDR3 contains 14 residues. V lost 1 base to trimming and J lost 1 base, with 8 bases between them. The CDR3 sequence is CASSLVGRSYEQYF. The DNA for the CDR3 is TGTGCCAGCAGCTTAGTGGGCAGATCCTACGAGCAGTACTTC.

This chain joins TRBV11-1 and TRBJ1-1, with D unclear. The V end was cut by 1 base, the J end by 6 bases, with 6 bases between. This CDR3 is 12 amino acids long. CDR1 is SGHAT and CDR2 is FQDESV in the germline V gene (reference sequence). The CDR3 DNA reads TGTGCCAGCAGCTTAGGAAGCGCTGAAGCTTTCTTT. It encodes CASSLGSAEAFF.

The J gene is TRBJ1-2, the V gene TRBV5-4; TRBD1 matches at 8 bases. Germline V gene sequence: CDR1 SGHNT, CDR2 YYREEE (reference sequence). The CDR3 is made up of 13 amino acids. J was trimmed by 7 bases and V by 3 bases; bases with no gene match: 5. CDR3 nucleotides: TGTGCCAGCAGCTCGTCACAGGGGGTTGGCTACACCTTC. Translated, it gives CASSSSQGVGYTF.

This clone was seen a single time. The chain couples TRBV6-6 to TRBJ2-1; 10 positions agree with TRBD1. Germline CDR1 reads MNHNY; CDR2 reads SVGAGI (reference sequence). This CDR3 contains 15 residues. Unmatched junction bases numbered 10, after V lost 7 bases and J lost 7 bases. CDR3 nucleotides: TGTGCCAGCATAAACACGGGACAGGGGAATAATGAGCAGTTCTTC. This encodes CASINTGQGNNEQFF.

This chain connects TRBV6-5 to TRBJ1-2; tentative D call: TRBD1 (5 bases). The CDR3 length is 15 residues. Per germline, CDR1 MNHEY and CDR2 SVGAGI. V gave up 0 bases and J gave up 4 bases, with 12 bases separating them. As DNA, the CDR3 is TGTGCCAGCAGTTACTCCGTGCGACAGAGCTATGGCTACACCTTC. Amino acid sequence: CASSYSVRQSYGYTF.

The chain recombines TRBV30 with TRBJ2-3; 8 nucleotides line up with TRBD1. Germline trimming cut 3 bases from V and 3 bases from J; bases unmatched to any gene: 5. In germline, CDR1 is GTSNPN, CDR2 SVGIG (reference sequence). The CDR3 loop spans 14 amino acids. The chain's CDR3 is CAWRTGGNTDTQYF. The CDR3 DNA reads as TGTGCCTGGAGAACAGGGGGGAATACAGATACGCAGTATTTT.

The chain recombines TRBV11-1 with TRBJ2-1, with 12 bases matching TRBD1. The trim removed 5 bases at V and 5 bases at J, leaving 4 bases unmatched. Germline V gene data show CDR1 as SGHAT and CDR2 as FQDESV (reference sequence). The CDR3 is made up of 15 amino acids. In nucleotides, the CDR3 is TGTGCCAGCAGCCCGGGACAGGGGGCAGACAATGAGCAGTTCTTC. Translated: CASSPGQGADNEQFF. Full variable domain (missing parts from reference TRBV11-1 and TRBJ2-1): EAEVAQSPRYKITEKSQAVAFWCDPISGHATLYWYRQILGQGPELLVQFQDESVVDDSQLPKDRFSAERLKGVDSTLKIQPAELGDSAMYLCASSPGQGADNEQFFGPGTRLTVL.

The chain has TRBV4-3 and TRBJ1-2; tentative D call: TRBD1 (6 bases). This CDR3 is 17 amino acids long. Germline CDR1 LGHNA, CDR2 YSLEER. V lost 0 bases and J 1 base, leaving 15 bases between the germline ends. This CDR3 reads CASSQDFRTANNYGYTF. In DNA form, the CDR3 reads TGCGCCAGCAGCCAAGATTTCCGGACAGCTAATAACTATGGCTACACCTTC.

A few counts support this clone. The chain carries TRBV7-9 and TRBJ1-5, with D unclear. Germline CDR1 is SEHNR and CDR2 is FQNEAQ (reference sequence). The germline V and J ends were trimmed by 1 base and 4 bases, with 11 bases remaining between them. This CDR3 has 15 amino acids. CDR3 sequence reads: CASSLEPGVNQPQHF. CDR3 DNA sequence: TGTGCCAGCAGCTTAGAACCCGGTGTTAATCAGCCCCAGCATTTT.

In DNA, the CDR3 is TGTGCCAGCAGCTTGGAAGACAGGGTGATAGATGAGCAGTTCTTC. As protein: CASSLEDRVIDEQFF. This rearrangement joins TRBV5-4 to TRBJ2-1; 7 bases are a match to TRBD1. The germline V gene has CDR1 SGHNT and CDR2 YYREEE (reference sequence). J gave up 8 bases and V 0 bases, and 8 bases lay outside the gene matches. The CDR3 has 15 residues.

The J gene is TRBJ1-5, the V gene TRBV18; D gene ambiguous. V dropped 5 bases and J dropped 6 bases, with 20 bases sitting between them. The CDR3 is 16 amino acids. CDR1 KGHSH and CDR2 LQKENI come from the germline V gene. The CDR3 loop is CASSRREEGGGQPQHF. Here the CDR3 DNA reads TGTGCCAGCTCAAGACGGGAAGAGGGAGGCGGTCAGCCCCAGCATTTT.

The J gene is TRBJ1-4, the V gene TRBV7-2, with TRBD1 matching over 9 bases. CDR3 length equals 14 residues. V shed 3 bases, J shed 5 bases, and the junction held 1 base outside the gene matches. Germline V gene data show CDR1 as SGHTA and CDR2 as FQGNSA. CDR3 nucleotides: TGTGCCAGCAGCTTTGGGACAGGGAATGAAAAACTGTTTTTT. It yields the protein CASSFGTGNEKLFF. The full variable domain, rest sourced from reference TRBV7-2 and TRBJ1-4, is GAGVSQSPSNKVTEKGKDVELRCDPISGHTALYWYRQSLGQGLEFLIYFQGNSAPDKSGLPSDRFSAERTGGSVSTLTIQRTQQEDSAVYLCASSFGTGNEKLFFGSGTQLSVL.